One sample yielded the 31 T cell receptor beta chains listed below, sequenced in a study of cytomegalovirus exposure and HLA in healthy donors. Sequencing used immunoSEQ multiplex PCR; TCRdb keeps in-frame clones, though not all of them. The data hold about 280,000 clones, with approximately 88% observed a single time. The specimen was PBMCs. The receptors come from a woman aged 18-30 years in good health and CMV-seronegative.

This CDR3 reads CATRTGQGVEAFF. The DNA for the CDR3 is TGTGCCACCAGAACGGGACAGGGGGTTGAAGCTTTCTTT. The rearrangement joins TRBV15 to TRBJ1-1; 11 bases match TRBD1. The germline V gene has CDR1 LNHNV and CDR2 YYDKDF (reference sequence). This CDR3 is 13 amino acids long. Germline trimming cut 6 bases from V and 7 bases from J; bases unmatched to any gene: 4.

This chain connects TRBV5-4 to TRBJ2-1, with D unclear. The length of the CDR3 is 12 residues. Germline loops: CDR1 SGHNT, CDR2 YYREEE (reference sequence). The V end lost 10 bases, the J end lost 5 bases, and 13 bases lay between the germline ends. The CDR3 is CAETRINNEQFF. The CDR3 region has the DNA TGTGCCGAAACAAGAATAAACAATGAGCAGTTCTTC.

The chain joins TRBV7-2 to TRBJ2-2; TRBD1 agrees at 7 bases. This CDR3 has 16 residues. V lost 6 bases to trimming and J lost 6 bases; unmatched junction nucleotides: 13. The germline V gene has CDR1 SGHTA and CDR2 FQGNSA. The CDR3: CASRYNRGLFAGELFF. The CDR3 region has the DNA TGTGCCAGCAGATATAACAGGGGCTTATTTGCCGGGGAGCTGTTTTTT.

The chain carries TRBV9 and TRBJ1-1; perhaps TRBD1 as D (6 bases). The V gene lost 0 bases and the J gene lost 5 bases, with 11 bases spanning the gap. There are 14 residues in the CDR3. Per germline, CDR1 SGDLS and CDR2 YYNGEE. In DNA, the CDR3 is TGTGCCAGCAGCGTAGTACAGGGTCGAACTGAAGCTTTCTTT. The encoded protein is CASSVVQGRTEAFF.

The rearrangement links TRBV29-1 to TRBJ2-7; tentatively, D is TRBD1 (5 bases). Trimming took 7 bases from V and 0 from J, leaving 13 bases between them. The CDR3 contains 13 residues. Germline V lookup: CDR1 SQVTM, CDR2 ANQGSEA. Here the CDR3 DNA reads TGCAGCGCAACGACAGACTTCTCCTACGAGCAGTACTTC. It translates to CSATTDFSYEQYF.

This clone was found once. The rearrangement links TRBV7-2 to TRBJ2-1, with 8 nucleotides matching TRBD1. The CDR3 length is 16 residues. Per germline, CDR1 SGHTA and CDR2 FQGNSA. V shed 6 bases, J shed 7 bases, and the junction held 14 bases outside the gene matches. In nucleotides, the CDR3 is TGTGCCAGCAGTCTCATGGGGACAGGTGAGTGGAATGAGCAGTTCTTC. As protein: CASSLMGTGEWNEQFF.

The chain recombines TRBV28 with TRBJ2-3, with TRBD1 identical over 9 bases. V lost 6 bases to trimming and J lost 4 bases; unmatched junction nucleotides: 17. From germline, CDR1 is MDHEN and CDR2 SYDVKM. The CDR3 is made up of 18 amino acids. The CDR3 spells CASRSTGGPGPGADTQYF. The DNA for the CDR3 is TGTGCCAGCAGGTCAACAGGGGGCCCTGGACCGGGAGCAGATACGCAGTATTTT.

The CDR3 sequence is CASSYGQGIFSYTF. The DNA for the CDR3 is TGTGCCAGCAGCTACGGACAGGGCATTTTTAGCTACACCTTC. V gene TRBV5-8 combines with J gene TRBJ1-2, with 8 bases identical to TRBD1. The V segment lost 3 bases and the J segment 9 bases; nucleotides outside the gene matches: 10. CDR1 is SGHTS and CDR2 is YDEGEE in the germline V gene. The CDR3 runs 14 residues.

The chain joins TRBV25-1 to TRBJ1-1, with TRBD1 as a possible D gene (6 bases). Per the germline V gene, CDR1 is MGHDK and CDR2 is SYGVNS. This CDR3 spans 15 amino acids. Trimming stripped 5 bases from V and 4 bases from J, with 17 bases between. This chain's CDR3 is CASSSNREPVTEAFF. CDR3 DNA sequence: TGTGCCAGCAGTTCTAACAGGGAGCCTGTCACTGAAGCTTTCTTT.

This clone was detected only a few times. V gene TRBV28 combines with J gene TRBJ2-1; tentatively, D is TRBD1 (6 bases). Germline V gene sequence: CDR1 MDHEN, CDR2 SYDVKM. The ends were cut back, 6 bases at V and 6 bases at J, with 12 bases in the middle. This CDR3 region has 13 residues. The CDR3 DNA reads as TGTGCCAGCAGCCCCCAGGGGCCCAATGAGCAGTTCTTC. It encodes CASSPQGPNEQFF.

The chain's CDR3 is CASSLRGGEQYF. CDR3 DNA sequence: TGTGCCAGCAGCTTAAGGGGGGGTGAGCAGTACTTC. The chain joins TRBV7-7 to TRBJ2-7, with a possible D match to TRBD2 (7 bases). The CDR3 loop spans 12 amino acids. Germline assignment: CDR1 SSHAT and CDR2 FNYEAQ (reference sequence). The V gene lost 2 bases and the J gene lost 7 bases, with 9 bases spanning the gap.

J is TRBJ1-1 and V is TRBV4-1, with D perhaps TRBD1 (5 bases). With 3 bases removed from V and 5 bases from J, the gap between germline ends came to 19 bases. The germline V gene has CDR1 MGHRA and CDR2 YSYEKL. The CDR3 runs to 16 residues. The chain's CDR3 is CASSHPRTGEGTEAFF. In nucleotides, the CDR3 is TGCGCCAGCAGCCATCCCCGGACGGGGGAAGGTACTGAAGCTTTCTTT.

This clone was observed a single time. This chain joins TRBV5-1 and TRBJ1-3; TRBD1 agrees at 7 bases. V lost 5 bases and J lost 0; bases outside the gene matches: 5. Looked up from germline, CDR1 is SGHRS and CDR2 is YFSETQ. The CDR3 runs 15 residues. The CDR3 sequence is CASRPDRYSGNTIYF. CDR3 DNA sequence: TGCGCCAGCAGGCCGGACAGGTACTCTGGAAACACCATATATTTT.

The genes are TRBV6-5 and TRBJ1-2; D is perhaps TRBD1 (5 bases). V lost 2 bases, J lost 0 bases, and 10 bases lay in between. CDR1 MNHEY and CDR2 SVGAGI come from the germline V gene. The CDR3 runs to 15 residues. CDR3 protein: CASSYVARANYGYTF. CDR3 DNA: TGTGCCAGCAGTTACGTTGCCAGGGCTAACTATGGCTACACCTTC.

The rearrangement uses TRBV4-3 and TRBJ2-3; 7 positions match TRBD2. Germline V lookup: CDR1 LGHNA, CDR2 YSLEER. The CDR3 is 15 amino acids. V gave up 6 bases and J gave up 3 bases; unmatched junction bases: 9. CDR3 residues: CASRGERGMTDTQYF. DNA of the CDR3: TGCGCCAGCAGAGGGGAGCGGGGCATGACAGATACGCAGTATTTT.

The chain combines TRBV2 with TRBJ1-2; perhaps TRBD1 as D (6 bases). Germline-derived CDR1 and CDR2 are SNHLY and FYNNEI. This CDR3 has 14 amino acids. The V gene lost 6 bases and the J gene lost 6 bases, with 17 bases spanning the gap. CDR3 sequence reads: CASRYLTGKDGYTF. In nucleotides, the CDR3 is TGTGCCAGCAGGTACTTAACAGGGAAGGATGGCTACACCTTC.

This clone was seen only once. J is TRBJ2-3 and V is TRBV27; 8 bases are a match to TRBD1. V trimming: 1 base; J trimming: 5 bases; junction bases outside the gene matches: 8. The CDR3 contains 16 residues. Germline loops: CDR1 MNHEY, CDR2 SMNVEV (reference sequence). The CDR3 loop is CASSLYRRTGQDTQYF. The CDR3 DNA sequence: TGTGCCAGCAGTTTATACCGCCGGACAGGGCAAGATACGCAGTATTTT.

The genes are TRBV6-5 and TRBJ2-5; D may be TRBD2 (6 bases). The CDR3 loop spans 14 amino acids. Trimming stripped 6 bases from V and 2 bases from J, with 13 bases between. The germline V gene encodes CDR1 MNHEY and CDR2 SVGAGI. CDR3 in amino acids: CASRSGSLQETQYF. CDR3 nucleotides: TGTGCCAGCAGAAGCGGGTCCCTTCAAGAGACCCAGTACTTC.

In regard to this clone: The same CDR3 arises from other DNA sequences in this sample as well. This chain connects TRBV5-4 to TRBJ1-3; D call uncertain. Trimming took off 4 bases at V and 0 bases at J, with 8 bases between the two ends. The CDR3 consists of 14 residues. Germline CDR1 SGHNT, CDR2 YYREEE (reference sequence). This CDR3 is CASSLDISGNTIYF. CDR3 in DNA: TGTGCCAGCAGCCTCGACATCTCTGGAAACACCATATATTTT.

The chain is built from TRBV6-5 and TRBJ2-6; 7 bases align to TRBD1. The CDR3 totals 16 residues. CDR1 and CDR2 (germline): MNHEY, SVGAGI. The V segment lost 1 base and the J segment 1 base; nucleotides outside the gene matches: 1. CDR3 nucleotides: TGTGCCAGCAGTTACTACAGGGGTTCTGGGGCCAACGTCCTGACTTTC. This codes for CASSYYRGSGANVLTF.

This clone was counted a single time. The chain carries TRBV6-5 and TRBJ2-7; D is perhaps TRBD2 (6 bases). Trimming pared 5 bases from V and 7 bases from J, leaving 12 bases between. The CDR3 contains 12 residues. Germline assignment: CDR1 MNHEY and CDR2 SVGAGI. The CDR3 nucleotides read TGTGCCAGCAGTAAGACTAGTGGAGAGCAGTACTTC. Translated: CASSKTSGEQYF.

The chain carries TRBV11-2 and TRBJ2-7, with TRBD2 identical over 14 bases. Germline V gene data show CDR1 as SGHAT and CDR2 as FQNNGV. This CDR3 has 17 amino acids. J was trimmed by 3 bases and V by 5 bases; bases with no gene match: 9. CDR3 protein: CASSKTGTSGSFYEQYF. The CDR3 nucleotides are TGTGCCAGCAGCAAGACCGGGACTAGCGGGAGCTTCTACGAGCAGTACTTC.

The chain recombines TRBV28 with TRBJ2-5, with 15 positions matching TRBD2. The CDR3 extends over 17 amino acids. J lost 4 bases, V lost 5 bases, and 8 bases had no gene match. Per germline, CDR1 MDHEN and CDR2 SYDVKM. The CDR3 sequence is CASSPSVGLAGGETQYF. CDR3 nucleotide sequence: TGTGCCAGCAGTCCCAGTGTGGGACTAGCGGGAGGAGAGACCCAGTACTTC.

Here the CDR3 DNA reads TGTGCCAGCAGTTTAACCCCGGGGGGCACAGATACGCAGTATTTT. Amino acid sequence: CASSLTPGGTDTQYF. The chain carries TRBV6-4 and TRBJ2-3; TRBD2 is a possible D gene (6 bases). V lost 5 bases to trimming and J lost 1 base, with 13 bases between them. Germline CDR1 is MRHNA and CDR2 is SNTAGT. The CDR3 runs 15 residues.

This chain joins TRBV4-1 and TRBJ1-5; TRBD1 aligns across 8 bases. Looked up from germline, CDR1 is MGHRA and CDR2 is YSYEKL. The CDR3 spans 19 residues. V shed 3 bases and J 0 bases; nucleotides not matched to a gene: 13. The CDR3 sequence is CASSHWTVQGVYSNQPQHF. The CDR3 DNA follows: TGCGCCAGCAGCCATTGGACAGTACAGGGGGTATATAGCAATCAGCCCCAGCATTTT.

The chain has TRBV6-4 and TRBJ2-3; 8 bases agree with TRBD2. The CDR3 has 15 residues. J lost 4 bases, V lost 3 bases, and 6 bases had no gene match. The germline V gene encodes CDR1 MRHNA and CDR2 SNTAGT. The CDR3 region is CASSESSGRADTQYF. The CDR3 bases are TGTGCCAGCAGTGAATCGAGCGGGAGAGCAGATACGCAGTATTTT.

The V and J genes are TRBV15 and TRBJ2-3; D possibly corresponds to TRBD2 (6 bases). CDR1 and CDR2 from the germline V gene are LNHNV and YYDKDF (reference sequence). V dropped 0 bases and J dropped 2 bases, with 12 bases sitting between them. This CDR3 has 16 amino acids. In DNA, the CDR3 is TGTGCCACCAGCAGAGAGGTAGCGGAACTCACAGATACGCAGTATTTT. The encoded protein is CATSREVAELTDTQYF.

V gene TRBV4-3 combines with J gene TRBJ2-2, with D unresolved. V gave up 0 bases and J gave up 6 bases, with 5 bases separating them. Germline V gene sequence: CDR1 LGHNA, CDR2 YSLEER. This CDR3 spans 13 amino acids. The DNA of the CDR3 is TGCGCCAGCAGCCAAGAAACAGCCGGGGAGCTGTTTTTT. Protein sequence: CASSQETAGELFF.

The chain couples TRBV2 to TRBJ2-7; 9 bases are a match to TRBD1. J lost 6 bases, V lost 3 bases, and 9 bases had no gene match. There are 15 residues in the CDR3. Per the germline V gene, CDR1 is SNHLY and CDR2 is FYNNEI. The CDR3 sequence is CASSDGQGPKVEQYF. The CDR3 nucleotides are TGTGCCAGCAGTGATGGACAGGGGCCTAAAGTCGAGCAGTACTTC.

This chain joins TRBV4-1 and TRBJ2-7; TRBD2 matches at 9 bases. This CDR3 comprises 15 residues. Per germline, CDR1 MGHRA and CDR2 YSYEKL. J was trimmed by 5 bases and V by 1 base; bases with no gene match: 6. The CDR3 protein is CASSQVAGEVHEQYF. CDR3 nucleotide sequence: TGCGCCAGCAGCCAAGTAGCGGGAGAAGTACACGAGCAGTACTTC.

V usage is TRBV19 and J usage is TRBJ1-1; 10 nucleotides match TRBD1. CDR3 length equals 15 residues. CDR1 and CDR2 from the germline V gene are LNHDA and SQIVND (reference sequence). The junction had 8 bases not matched to a gene; V was cut back by 5 bases and J by 5 bases. The CDR3 spells CASSQTGGGSTEAFF. The DNA of the CDR3 is TGTGCCAGTAGTCAGACAGGGGGCGGAAGTACTGAAGCTTTCTTT.